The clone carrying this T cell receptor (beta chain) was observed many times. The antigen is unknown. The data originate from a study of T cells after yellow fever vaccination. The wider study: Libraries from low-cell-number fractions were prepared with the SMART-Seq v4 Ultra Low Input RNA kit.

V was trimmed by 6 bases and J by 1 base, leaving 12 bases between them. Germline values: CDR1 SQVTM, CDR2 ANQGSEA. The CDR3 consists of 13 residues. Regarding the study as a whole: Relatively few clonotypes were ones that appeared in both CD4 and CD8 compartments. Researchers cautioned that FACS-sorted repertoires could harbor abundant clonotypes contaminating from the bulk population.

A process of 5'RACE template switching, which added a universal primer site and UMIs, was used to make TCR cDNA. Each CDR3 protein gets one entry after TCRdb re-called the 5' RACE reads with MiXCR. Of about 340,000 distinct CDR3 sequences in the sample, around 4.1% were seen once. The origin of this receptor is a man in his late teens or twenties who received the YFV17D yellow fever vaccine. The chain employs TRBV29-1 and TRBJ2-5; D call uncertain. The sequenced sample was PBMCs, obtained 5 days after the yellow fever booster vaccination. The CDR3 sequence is CSVELGFQETQYF. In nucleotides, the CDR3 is TGCAGCGTCGAGTTGGGGTTCCAAGAGACCCAGTACTTC. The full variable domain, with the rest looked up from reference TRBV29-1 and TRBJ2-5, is SAVISQKPSRDICQRGTSLTIQCQVDSQVTMMFWYRQQPGQSLTLIATANQGSEATYESGFVIDKFPISRPNLTFSTLTVSNMSPEDSSIYLCSVELGFQETQYFGPGTRLLVL.